This T cell receptor (beta chain) is from a study of blood T cells in healthy people across ages. For this clonotype: A read error may explain this, as a much larger clone is one base away.

This CDR3 contains 14 residues. Sample-barcoded 5' priming and a J-beta primer mix drove a second PCR of roughly 7 to 11 cycles. Every cDNA was tagged by a template-switch adaptor with 12 random nucleotides. Every individual sample yielded 3 million or more paired-end reads (each containing CDR3). TCRdb used MiXCR to reprocess the 5' RACE reads, holding one entry per CDR3 protein. Among hundreds of thousands of distinct CDR3 sequences listed, roughly 40% were seen once. This clonotype was sampled from a man aged 18 to 29 in good health. The material sequenced was blood. The chain employs TRBV12-3 or TRBV12-4 and TRBJ2-3; 7 positions agree with TRBD2. This CDR3 reads CASSLSAGADTEYF. The CDR3 nucleotides read TGTGCCAGCAGTCTCTCCGCGGGAGCAGATACGGAGTATTTT.